This TCR beta chain was recorded in a study of shared clonotypes between healthy human individuals (dated by TCRdb to about 2020). Some background on the complete study: The cohort included three men and a couple of women between 18 and 49 years of age. To estimate repertoire size and how much clonotypes are shared between individuals, the study performed deep sequencing of blood TCR repertoires from about 5 healthy adults. To increase sequencing depth and limit assay-specific biases, different laboratories used diverse techniques to prepare libraries and sequence TCR repertoires. Per donor, three plates each were used for CD4 naive and CD4 memory, two for CD8 naive, and one for CD8 memory. Leukapheresis yielded between about 0.85 and 10 billion PBMCs per donor.

As regards this clone: This clone's antigen is unknown. There are no base qualities to consult, and no much larger clone falls within one base.

Donors were healthy HIV-negative adults with no recently reported acute infections or vaccinations. Only Caucasian adults living in Nashville, Tennessee, USA were represented among the donors. CD4+ T cells were enriched through magnetic negative selection, after which naive cells were positively selected on CD45RA and the remaining negative fraction served as the memory subset. After blood collection by leukapheresis, PBMCs were isolated using Ficoll-Histopaque density gradient centrifugation and then cryopreserved in the vapor phase of liquid nitrogen. Analytical flow cytometry was used to check the purity and quantity of each magnetically sorted T cell population. Each sorted fraction had its genomic DNA isolated and then quantified by UV absorbance on a Nanodrop 2000c. TCR CDR3 regions were amplified from genomic DNA by multiplex PCR using the deep immunoSEQ assay. Extracted genomic DNA from each cell subset was distributed evenly across all wells of several immunoSEQ 96-well plates, and each plate was treated as a replicate. For sorted subsets, around 200 ng genomic DNA, equal to some 30,000 T cell genomes, was loaded into each replicate PCR. Purified libraries were quantified with a Qubit 3.0 fluorometer, sized on a Bioanalyzer 2100, and re-quantified with the KAPA Library Quantification kit. Each immunoSEQ 96-well plate was sequenced on its own single-read 150-cycle Illumina NextSeq 550 flow cell. Per the source publication's procedure: The immunoSEQ output contained only junctional sequences without quality scores, so filtering could not match that applied to full-length reads. To assign V/J genes and CDR3, sequences were annotated using PyIR, a Python wrapper for IgBLAST v1.9, with IMGT germline references. Reads were removed for weak V/J assignments (E-value above 1e-6), missing CDR3, stop codons, out-of-frame junctions, or ambiguous translated residues. V3J clonotypes were defined by identical inferred V gene, J gene, and CDR3 amino acid sequence. Percentage overlap between repertoires was computed as shared unique clonotypes divided by the size of the smaller repertoire. Repertoire richness was assessed with RTK rarefaction, the Chao1 estimator, and Recon v2.1 estimates of unobserved clonotypes. Generation probabilities were computed with OLGA for all TCRbeta clonotypes obtained by the gDNA method from several donors. TCRdb holds this immuneACCESS table with in-frame rearrangements only. Some clones are missing; in checked studies, unresolved V genes explain under half, and the rest has no known cause. The V and J calls and the clone size are those of that table, but D and trimming were determined from the DNA. The sample table contains about 1 million clones; only one count was recorded for roughly 75% of them. About 1.5% of the sample belongs to the ten largest clones.

The full study reports these points: The genetic and exposure-history diversity represented was limited by the small number of donors. Sampling was restricted to blood, and TCR repertoires in tissue are likely to differ from TCR repertoires in blood. Incomplete sequencing was indicated by rarefaction of sorted-subset datasets, despite the large sequencing depth. Compared with non-shared clonotypes, clonotypes shared by all four sorted-subset donors had higher generation probabilities. When a handful of donors were compared, the shared fraction of clonotypes was around 5% for naive CD4, over 3% for naive CD8, 2.3% for memory CD4, and 0.4% for memory CD8. Pairwise subsampling indicated that sequencing depth was expected to affect the degree of clonotype sharing among donors. Naive subsets generally had larger estimated clonotype richness than memory subsets did.

For CDR1 and CDR2, the germline V gene lists SGDLS and YYNGEE. Clipping removes 7 bases from V and 2 bases from J, with 8 as the unmatched junction base count. The cysteine opens and the phenylalanine closes a CDR3 of 14 amino acids. The kept DNA is CDR3 alone, 42 bases in frame from the first base. The sequence is built from TRBV9 and TRBJ2-5; TRBD2 fits 7 bases in the junction. This receptor was taken from a man aged 18 to 30 in good health. Sequenced sample: memory CD4+ T cells sorted from blood. The meaning of the sample's cell subset or site label: CD45RA-negative fraction. The DNA is as follows: TGTGCCAGCGGATCCGCGGGGGTTCAAGAGACCCAGTACTTC. Translated, this is CASGSAGVQETQYF.